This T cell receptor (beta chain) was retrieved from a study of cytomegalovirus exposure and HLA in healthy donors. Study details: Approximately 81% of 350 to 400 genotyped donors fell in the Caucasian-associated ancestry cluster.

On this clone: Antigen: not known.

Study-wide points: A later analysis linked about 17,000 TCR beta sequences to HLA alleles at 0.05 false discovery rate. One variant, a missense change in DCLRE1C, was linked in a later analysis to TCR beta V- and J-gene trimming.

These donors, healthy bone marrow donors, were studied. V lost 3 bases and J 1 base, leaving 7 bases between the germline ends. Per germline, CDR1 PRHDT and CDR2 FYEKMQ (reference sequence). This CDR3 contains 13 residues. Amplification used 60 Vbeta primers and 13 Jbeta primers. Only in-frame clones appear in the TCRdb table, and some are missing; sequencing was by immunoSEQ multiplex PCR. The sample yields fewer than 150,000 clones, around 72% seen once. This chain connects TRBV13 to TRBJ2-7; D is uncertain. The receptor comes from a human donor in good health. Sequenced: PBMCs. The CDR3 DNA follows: TGTGCCAGCAGCTTGTCGTTATCCTACGAGCAGTACTTC. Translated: CASSLSLSYEQYF.